The next 25 T cell receptor beta chains were all read from a single sample in a study of cytomegalovirus exposure and HLA in healthy donors. Researchers ran the PCR with 60 Vbeta and 13 Jbeta primers. Profiling relied on immunoSEQ multiplex PCR, and the TCRdb table lists in-frame clones only, not all of them. Reported are about 160,000 clones; the ten largest clones contain roughly 1.6%. The sample taken for sequencing was PBMCs. The receptors were gathered from a woman between 45 and 65 years old in good health and CMV-seronegative.

The chain recombines TRBV19 with TRBJ1-4; D gene uncertain. This CDR3 region has 15 residues. Germline CDR1 and CDR2: LNHDA and SQIVND (reference sequence). V lost 2 bases and J 5 bases, leaving 12 bases between the germline ends. The CDR3 nucleotides read TGTGCCAGTAGTATAATCCAGGCCGAGAATGAAAAACTGTTTTTT. Translated: CASSIIQAENEKLFF.

This chain joins TRBV19 and TRBJ2-3; D perhaps matches TRBD2 (6 bases). Trimming removed 3 bases at V and 0 bases at J, with 10 bases between. The V gene's germline CDR1 is LNHDA and CDR2 SQIVND (reference sequence). The length of the CDR3 is 15 residues. For the CDR3, the DNA is TGTGCCAGTAGTATCGGGGGAACTAGCACAGATACGCAGTATTTT. As protein: CASSIGGTSTDTQYF.

This rearrangement joins TRBV29-1 to TRBJ2-3; perhaps TRBD2 as D (6 bases). The V gene's germline CDR1 is SQVTM and CDR2 ANQGSEA. This CDR3 has 14 amino acids. Trimming removed 8 bases from V and 0 bases from J, with 15 bases in between. In nucleotides, the CDR3 is TGCAGCTCGAAGAGAGGGACTAGCACAGATACGCAGTATTTT. This codes for CSSKRGTSTDTQYF.

The gene calls are TRBV2 and TRBJ2-7; 11 nucleotides agree with TRBD2. The CDR3 consists of 17 residues. Germline CDR1 is SNHLY and CDR2 is FYNNEI. The ends lost 7 bases at V and 2 bases at J; junction bases unmatched: 13. For the CDR3, the DNA is TGTGCCAGCACCCTCGGGGCTAGCGGGGGGTCTACCTACGAGCAGTACTTC. Translation gives CASTLGASGGSTYEQYF. Variable domain in full (rest from reference TRBV2 and TRBJ2-7): EPEVTQTPSHQVTQMGQEVILRCVPISNHLYFYWYRQILGQKVEFLVSFYNNEISEKSEIFDDQFSVERPDGSNFTLKIRSTKLEDSAMYFCASTLGASGGSTYEQYFGPGTRLTVT.

The chain is built from TRBV4-1 and TRBJ1-6; the match to TRBD1 covers 9 bases. Per the germline V gene, CDR1 is MGHRA and CDR2 is YSYEKL. The CDR3 loop spans 14 amino acids. V lost 6 bases, J lost 7 bases, and 4 bases stayed unmatched. CDR3 sequence reads: CASSLGQGNSPLHF. CDR3 DNA: TGCGCCAGCAGTTTGGGACAGGGAAATTCACCCCTCCACTTT.

This chain connects TRBV5-1 to TRBJ2-2, with 15 nucleotides matching TRBD2. The CDR3 covers 19 residues. The germline CDR1 and CDR2 sequences are SGHRS and YFSETQ. With 3 bases clipped from V and 0 bases from J, the junction kept 6 bases outside the gene matches. Here the CDR3 reads CASSSWGTSGRTNTGELFF. DNA of the CDR3: TGCGCCAGCAGCTCCTGGGGGACTAGCGGGAGGACGAACACCGGGGAGCTGTTTTTT.

The gene calls are TRBV7-3 and TRBJ2-2; TRBD2 might be the D (6 bases). The CDR3 has 16 amino acids. CDR1 SGHTA and CDR2 FQGTGA come from the germline V gene. Trimming shortened V by 4 bases and J by 0 bases, and 12 bases separated the two germline ends. The chain's CDR3 is CASSYSGPANTGELFF. Written as DNA, the CDR3 is TGTGCCAGCAGCTATAGCGGACCCGCGAACACCGGGGAGCTGTTTTTT.

V and J are TRBV18 and TRBJ2-5; D is unresolved. CDR1 is KGHSH and CDR2 is LQKENI in the germline V gene. The CDR3 has 13 residues. V was cut by 3 bases and J by 1 base, with 6 bases left in between. CDR3 sequence: CASSPTPQETQYF. DNA of the CDR3: TGTGCCAGCTCACCGACACCCCAAGAGACCCAGTACTTC.

The chain links TRBV7-9 to TRBJ2-5; a possible D gene is TRBD1 (5 bases). The germline V gene has CDR1 SEHNR and CDR2 FQNEAQ (reference sequence). The CDR3 extends over 16 amino acids. Trimming took off 5 bases at V and 2 bases at J, with 18 bases between the two ends. CDR3 protein: CASSQLWTPIQETQYF. CDR3 bases: TGTGCCAGCAGCCAACTTTGGACACCCATTCAAGAGACCCAGTACTTC.

The genes are TRBV13 and TRBJ2-3; TRBD2 agrees at 7 bases. Germline CDR1 and CDR2: PRHDT and FYEKMQ (reference sequence). The CDR3 contains 15 residues. The V gene end was trimmed by 4 bases and the J gene end by 0 bases; junction bases not matched to a gene: 4. CDR3 residues: CASSYSSGSTDTQYF. CDR3 bases: TGTGCCAGCAGCTACAGTAGCGGGAGCACAGATACGCAGTATTTT.

The chain combines TRBV11-2 with TRBJ2-7, with 11 bases that match TRBD2. CDR3 size: 16 residues. CDR1 is SGHAT and CDR2 is FQNNGV in the germline V gene. V lost 6 bases and J lost 3; bases outside the gene matches: 10. CDR3 in amino acids: CASSSPYSGRVYEQYF. The CDR3 DNA reads as TGTGCCAGCAGTTCCCCTTATAGCGGGAGGGTCTACGAGCAGTACTTC. Together with reference TRBV11-2 and TRBJ2-7, the CDR3 gives the full variable domain: EAGVAQSPRYKIIEKRQSVAFWCNPISGHATLYWYQQILGQGPKLLIQFQNNGVVDDSQLPKDRFSAERLKGVDSTLKIQPAKLEDSAVYLCASSSPYSGRVYEQYFGPGTRLTVT.

This sequence joins TRBV11-3 and TRBJ2-5, with TRBD1 as a possible D gene (5 bases). V dropped 2 bases and J dropped 3 bases, with 10 bases sitting between them. The CDR3 spans 14 residues. Germline-derived CDR1 and CDR2 are SGHNT and YENEEA. CDR3 DNA sequence: TGTGCCAGCAGCTTACGCGACAGAGAAGAGACCCAGTACTTC. The encoded protein is CASSLRDREETQYF.

The rearrangement uses TRBV4-2 and TRBJ2-7, with TRBD2 matching over 12 bases. The junction had 8 bases not matched to a gene; V was cut back by 4 bases and J by 4 bases. The CDR3 length is 16 residues. Germline loops: CDR1 LGHNA, CDR2 YNFKEQ. Written as DNA, the CDR3 is TGTGCCAGCAGCCGATACCTAGCGGGGGGGCCTTACGAGCAGTACTTC. It is translated as CASSRYLAGGPYEQYF.

V usage is TRBV6-5 and J usage is TRBJ2-5, with D uncertain. V shed 2 bases and J shed 5 bases, with 3 bases lying between them. This CDR3 comprises 11 residues. Germline V gives CDR1 MNHEY, CDR2 SVGAGI. The CDR3 sequence: CASSYAETQYF. The CDR3 DNA sequence: TGTGCCAGCAGTTACGCGGAGACCCAGTACTTC.

The V and J genes are TRBV6-5 and TRBJ1-1; 7 nucleotides align to TRBD1. The J segment lost 3 bases and the V segment lost 2 bases, leaving 9 bases of the junction unmatched. Germline lookup yields CDR1 MNHEY and CDR2 SVGAGI. This CDR3 has 16 residues. This CDR3 is CASSYQGEGRDTEAFF. The CDR3 DNA reads TGTGCCAGCAGTTACCAGGGGGAAGGTAGGGACACTGAAGCTTTCTTT.

The rearrangement uses TRBV28 and TRBJ1-4; TRBD1 matches 8 bases. This CDR3 has 18 amino acids. CDR1 is MDHEN and CDR2 is SYDVKM in the germline V gene. With V trimmed by 2 bases and J by 7 bases, 15 bases remained unmatched. The CDR3 sequence is CASSLRVRGQGRGEKLFF. The CDR3, as DNA: TGTGCCAGCAGTTTAAGGGTCCGCGGACAGGGAAGAGGTGAAAAACTGTTTTTT.

V is TRBV15 and J is TRBJ1-6; D is ambiguous. This CDR3 region has 14 residues. V shed 5 bases and J shed 0 bases, with 5 bases lying between them. Per germline, CDR1 LNHNV and CDR2 YYDKDF (reference sequence). The CDR3 region has the DNA TGTGCCACCAGCCAACTCTCCTATAATTCACCCCTCCACTTT. Amino acids: CATSQLSYNSPLHF.

The chain recombines TRBV7-2 with TRBJ2-7, with D unresolved. Trimming left V 5 bases short and J 7 bases short, with 12 bases between. The CDR3 sequence is 12 residues long. Germline V gene sequence: CDR1 SGHTA, CDR2 FQGNSA. The CDR3 sequence: CASSAVASEQYF. In DNA form, the CDR3 reads TGTGCCAGCAGCGCCGTAGCTTCGGAGCAGTACTTC.

The genes are TRBV11-2 and TRBJ2-7; 7 nucleotides agree with TRBD1. V was clipped by 1 base and J by 2 bases; unmatched bases: 5. The CDR3 totals 15 residues. Germline CDR1 and CDR2: SGHAT and FQNNGV. The CDR3 region is CASSLVVGGPYEQYF. In nucleotides, the CDR3 is TGTGCCAGCAGCTTAGTGGTAGGGGGCCCCTACGAGCAGTACTTC.

The chain couples TRBV19 to TRBJ1-5; 9 bases line up with TRBD1. CDR1 is LNHDA and CDR2 is SQIVND in the germline V gene (reference sequence). V shed 5 bases and J 8 bases; nucleotides not matched to a gene: 13. The CDR3 covers 16 residues. The CDR3, as DNA: TGTGCCAGTAGTTCCACCTGGGGACAGGGTCATGAGCCCCAGCATTTT. It translates to CASSSTWGQGHEPQHF.

The chain is built from TRBV2 and TRBJ2-3, with 8 bases identical to TRBD2. The CDR3 is made up of 14 amino acids. V shed 6 bases and J 1 base; nucleotides not matched to a gene: 3. Germline assignment: CDR1 SNHLY and CDR2 FYNNEI. CDR3 sequence: CASRQAGGTDTQYF. The CDR3 region has the DNA TGTGCCAGCAGACAAGCGGGAGGCACAGATACGCAGTATTTT.

V usage is TRBV7-9 and J usage is TRBJ2-5, with 10 bases lining up with TRBD1. This CDR3 has 16 amino acids. The trim removed 5 bases at V and 3 bases at J, leaving 9 bases unmatched. Germline CDR1 is SEHNR and CDR2 is FQNEAQ (reference sequence). The CDR3: CASSHQPGQGKETQYF. The DNA for the CDR3 is TGTGCCAGCAGCCACCAGCCGGGACAGGGGAAAGAGACCCAGTACTTC.

The V call is TRBV28, the J call TRBJ1-5; D not certain. The V gene lost 7 bases and the J gene lost 5 bases, with 12 bases spanning the gap. The CDR3 runs to 13 residues. Germline V gives CDR1 MDHEN, CDR2 SYDVKM. The CDR3 sequence is CASNLSGYQPQHF. The CDR3 region has the DNA TGTGCCAGCAATCTCTCAGGCTATCAGCCCCAGCATTTT.

The genes are TRBV18 and TRBJ2-5, with 9 bases lining up with TRBD1. The CDR3 runs 14 residues. V shed 5 bases and J 5 bases; nucleotides not matched to a gene: 6. CDR1 and CDR2 from the germline V gene are KGHSH and LQKENI. The CDR3 here is CASSTGQGVETQYF. The CDR3 nucleotides are TGTGCCAGCTCAACGGGACAGGGTGTGGAGACCCAGTACTTC.

CDR3 in amino acids: CASSLTGTSAGANVLTF. DNA for the CDR3: TGTGCCAGCAGCTTAACGGGGACTAGCGCAGGGGCCAACGTCCTGACTTTC. This chain joins TRBV7-3 and TRBJ2-6; 10 bases align to TRBD2. The CDR3 contains 17 residues. Germline V CDR1 and CDR2: SGHTA, FQGTGA. V shed 0 bases, J shed 4 bases, and the junction held 3 bases outside the gene matches. Full variable domain (remainder filled in from reference TRBV7-3 and TRBJ2-6): GAGVSQTPSNKVTEKGKYVELRCDPISGHTALYWYRQSLGQGPEFLIYFQGTGAADDSGLPNDRFFAVRPEGSVSTLKIQRTERGDSAVYLCASSLTGTSAGANVLTFGAGSRLTVL.